This paragraph covers one TCR beta chain sequence. This clonotype was picked up a small number of times. It has no known antigen specificity. Per-base quality was not reported, and no clone a single base away is much larger than it. The data were taken from a study of T cells after yellow fever vaccination (dated by TCRdb to the late 2010s). Context from the whole study: Libraries from fractions with low cell numbers were prepared with the SMART-Seq v4 Ultra Low Input RNA kit. Bulk PBMC replicates and cell subsets were isolated from blood drawn at multiple timepoints before and after both primary and secondary immunization. The cohort comprised two healthy male donors, one aged 18 to 29 and one aged 30 to 39 years. To follow T-cell clones before and after both primary and booster YFV17D yellow fever vaccination, bulk TCR alpha and beta repertoires underwent longitudinal sequencing.

Beyond this particular receptor, the publication reports: Computational filtering was required because FACS-sorted repertoires could contain abundant contaminating clonotypes from the bulk population. The secondary T-cell response was weaker than the primary response but faster, peaking on day 5 instead of day 15. Most clones expanded after primary vaccination (around 96% of CD4 and roughly 90% of CD8) were re-detected after the booster, suggesting that broad memory maintenance occurred. A small fraction of clonotypes showed up in both the CD4 and CD8 compartments, probably as a result of convergent recombination. Because only a couple of donors were included in the study, the extent to which the findings can be generalized is limited.

CDR1 ENHRY and CDR2 SYGVKD were looked up in the germline V gene. The CDR3 runs 15 residues from the cysteine to the phenylalanine. Only the CDR3 DNA stays, 45 bases, in frame from base 1. The junction carries 12 bases between V and J, which are trimmed by 3 bases and 0 bases respectively. The treatment or condition label of this sample denotes: live attenuated yellow fever vaccine strain. PBMCs were isolated from peripheral blood using a standard Ficoll-Paque protocol. CD4 and CD8 T-cell fractions were isolated with Dynabeads CD4 and CD8 positive selection kits. TriZol was used to extract RNA from bulk PBMCs, CD4 and CD8 fractions, and dextramer-positive and dextramer-negative fractions. The sequencing machine was an Illumina NovaSeq 6000. TCR cDNA was made using 5'RACE template switching, a step that added a universal primer site and unique molecular identifiers. cDNA synthesis was primed from both the TCR alpha and TCR beta constant segments. Libraries were amplified in two PCR steps, with sample barcodes and sequencing adapters added in the second step. Sequencing of libraries was done on Illumina HiSeq 2500 (2x100 bp) or NovaSeq (2x150 bp). In the authors' own workflow: MIGEC was used to demultiplex reads and collapse the reads into UMI consensus sequences, and MiXCR was used for V(D)J alignment. Clonotypes responding to the vaccine were identified with edgeR on replicate PBMC samples, with the criteria of FDR below 0.01 and a log2 fold change above 5 up to day 15. Each bulk clonotype received a CD4 or CD8 identity based on whether the sequenced CD4 or CD8 repertoire contained that clonotype at higher abundance. TCRdb handled the public reads itself, with Q25 trimming in fastp and clone calling in MiXCR, and kept productive beta chains. Rows are unified per CDR3 protein, each entry keeping the most common DNA and genes. What appears here as the V and J calls and clone size reflects TCRdb's work, not the paper's. The sample data list approximately 150,000 distinct CDR3 sequences, and approximately 10% of these were observed just once. Of the sample, 35% to 40% falls within the top ten clones.

The chain couples TRBV10-3 to TRBJ2-7; 5 matching bases give a weak D call of TRBD1. Sequencing was performed on CD8+ T cells sorted from PBMCs, taken 45 days after the yellow fever booster vaccination. The origin of this receptor is a man in his late teens or twenties who received the YFV17D yellow fever vaccine. The CDR3 sequence is CAISEGLGPSYEQYF. In nucleotide form, the sequence is TGTGCCATCAGTGAAGGATTGGGGCCCTCCTACGAGCAGTACTTC.